The 13 T cell receptor beta chains in this list originate from one sample, sequenced in a study of blood T cell repertoires in COVID-19. Clones were read by immunoSEQ multiplex PCR, and TCRdb kept only the in-frame ones, dropping some. The table has 90,000 to 100,000 clones, 65% to 85% seen once. The sample comprised peripheral blood. The receptor set was obtained from a man between 65 and 85 years old with active or convalescent COVID-19.

This sequence joins TRBV7-2 and TRBJ1-5, with TRBD1 matching over 7 bases. CDR1 and CDR2 from the germline V gene are SGHTA and FQGNSA. V gave up 4 bases and J gave up 6 bases; unmatched junction bases: 3. This CDR3 has 13 residues. CDR3 amino acids: CASSSQGFQPQHF. CDR3 DNA: TGTGCCAGCAGCTCACAGGGGTTTCAGCCCCAGCATTTT.

This clone was detected only a few times. The chain is built from TRBV6-5 and TRBJ1-5, with D possibly matching TRBD1 (6 bases). CDR3 length: 14 amino acids. Trimming stripped 6 bases from V and 5 bases from J, with 14 bases between. CDR1 is MNHEY, CDR2 SVGAGI, per germline. CDR3 nucleotides: TGTGCCAGCAGGGACACAGGGAATCATCAGCCCCAGCATTTT. Its translation: CASRDTGNHQPQHF.

The chain combines TRBV28 with TRBJ1-6; D gene unclear. V was clipped by 6 bases and J by 1 base, with 4 bases between them. The CDR3 consists of 13 residues. Per germline, CDR1 MDHEN and CDR2 SYDVKM. The CDR3 coding sequence is TGTGCCAGCAGGAGGTCCTATAATTCACCCCTCCACTTT. The encoded protein is CASRRSYNSPLHF.

The gene calls are TRBV3-1 (or the pseudogene TRBV3-2) and TRBJ2-2; TRBD2 matches 7 bases. The CDR3 spans 18 residues. The germline V gene has CDR1 LGHDT and CDR2 YNNKEL (reference sequence). J was trimmed by 4 bases and V by 0 bases; bases with no gene match: 11. The CDR3 loop is CASSQDRRGLAVTGELFF. CDR3 nucleotides: TGTGCCAGCAGCCAAGATCGGCGAGGGCTAGCGGTCACCGGGGAGCTGTTTTTT.

The chain joins TRBV14 to TRBJ1-2; the match to TRBD1 covers 8 bases. The length of the CDR3 is 15 residues. V trimming: 4 bases; J trimming: 4 bases; junction bases outside the gene matches: 8. The germline CDR1 and CDR2 sequences are SGHDN and FVKESK. The CDR3 is CASSPDRVMAYGYTF. CDR3 bases: TGTGCCAGCAGCCCGGACAGGGTAATGGCCTATGGCTACACCTTC.

V gene TRBV6-6 combines with J gene TRBJ2-7, with 10 bases identical to TRBD1. The CDR3 totals 15 residues. From germline, CDR1 is MNHNY and CDR2 SVGAGI (reference sequence). The junction had 8 bases not matched to a gene; V was cut back by 6 bases and J by 3 bases. The CDR3 is CASRGQGTLYYEQYF. CDR3 nucleotide sequence: TGTGCCAGCAGGGGACAGGGGACGCTCTACTACGAGCAGTACTTC.

The chain has TRBV18 and TRBJ2-5; D not resolved. The CDR3 totals 13 residues. Germline assignment: CDR1 KGHSH and CDR2 LQKENI. Trimming removed 3 bases from V and 1 base from J, with 6 bases in between. In DNA, the CDR3 is TGTGCCAGCTCACCTGGCTCCCAAGAGACCCAGTACTTC. Translated: CASSPGSQETQYF.

This clone showed up just a few times. The CDR3 loop reads CASSFGSNQPQHF. For the CDR3, the DNA is TGTGCCAGCAGTTTTGGCAGCAATCAGCCCCAGCATTTT. This sequence joins TRBV12-3 or TRBV12-4 and TRBJ1-5; D is uncertain. The V and J ends lost 3 bases and 1 base respectively, with 4 bases between them. This CDR3 contains 13 residues.

The chain recombines TRBV9 with TRBJ1-6; tentatively, D is TRBD1 (6 bases). V was clipped by 0 bases and J by 5 bases, with 12 bases between them. There are 16 residues in the CDR3. Germline loops: CDR1 SGDLS, CDR2 YYNGEE. The CDR3 is CASSVGQGTNNSPLHF. The CDR3 nucleotides read TGTGCCAGCAGCGTAGGCCAGGGGACGAATAATTCACCCCTCCACTTT. The variable domain in full, completed from reference TRBV9 and TRBJ1-6, reads DSGVTQTPKHLITATGQRVTLRCSPRSGDLSVYWYQQSLDQGLQFLIQYYNGEERAKGNILERFSAQQFPDLHSELNLSSLELGDSALYFCASSVGQGTNNSPLHFGNGTRLTVT.

The chain recombines TRBV3-1 (or the pseudogene TRBV3-2) with TRBJ2-3; 8 bases are shared with TRBD2. Germline values: CDR1 LGHDT, CDR2 YNNKEL (reference sequence). The CDR3 loop spans 16 amino acids. The ends lost 1 base at V and 8 bases at J; junction bases unmatched: 11. CDR3 protein: CASSQGAAWTSTTQYF. The CDR3 DNA reads TGTGCCAGCAGCCAAGGCGCGGCATGGACTAGCACTACGCAGTATTTT.

This clone has a handful of counts. The chain combines TRBV28 with TRBJ1-2, with TRBD1 as a possible D gene (5 bases). The CDR3 loop spans 16 amino acids. Trimming stripped 3 bases from V and 3 bases from J, with 17 bases between. CDR1 and CDR2 from the germline V gene are MDHEN and SYDVKM. The CDR3 coding sequence is TGTGCCAGCAGTTTTGTTACAGGTATGGCGGACTATGGCTACACCTTC. It yields the protein CASSFVTGMADYGYTF.

This chain joins TRBV29-1 and TRBJ2-5, with TRBD1 matching 9 bases. Trimming removed 6 bases from V and 5 bases from J; junction bases left unmatched: 4. Looked up from germline, CDR1 is SQVTM and CDR2 is ANQGSEA. The CDR3 runs to 12 residues. CDR3 protein: CSVTGGVETQYF. The CDR3 coding sequence is TGCAGCGTAACAGGGGGCGTTGAGACCCAGTACTTC.

Here the CDR3 reads CASSPAGGGTEAFF. CDR3 coding DNA: TGTGCCAGCAGCCCAGCGGGGGGGGGCACTGAAGCTTTCTTT. The chain carries TRBV3-1 (or the pseudogene TRBV3-2) and TRBJ1-1, with D tentatively TRBD1 (5 bases). The V gene's germline CDR1 is LGHDT and CDR2 YNNKEL (reference sequence). Trimming took off 4 bases at V and 4 bases at J, with 13 bases between the two ends. The CDR3 runs to 14 residues.